Each of the 17 T cell receptor beta chains below was sequenced from the same sample in a study of cytomegalovirus exposure and HLA in healthy donors. Primers for the PCR totalled 60 Vbeta and 13 Jbeta. Profiled with immunoSEQ multiplex PCR; TCRdb holds only in-frame clones, not every one. The sample lists 100,000 to 150,000 clones, 65% to 85% occurring once. The sample taken for sequencing was PBMCs. All receptors derive from a man between 45 and 60 years old in good health and CMV-seropositive.

This clone showed up just once. The chain carries TRBV6-5 and TRBJ2-2; D is uncertain. Trimming cost V 4 bases and J 6 bases, with 6 bases left between them. The CDR3 is made up of 12 amino acids. The germline gives CDR1 MNHEY, CDR2 SVGAGI. The DNA of the CDR3 is TGTGCCAGCAGTTCTGAGCCCGGGGAGCTGTTTTTT. Translation: CASSSEPGELFF.

This sequence joins TRBV27 and TRBJ1-2, with TRBD1 matching over 8 bases. Per the germline V gene, CDR1 is MNHEY and CDR2 is SMNVEV (reference sequence). CDR3 length: 14 amino acids. The J segment lost 8 bases and the V segment lost 5 bases, leaving 10 bases of the junction unmatched. Here the CDR3 reads CASSPRTGWGGYTF. The CDR3 nucleotides are TGTGCCAGCAGTCCCAGGACAGGGTGGGGAGGCTACACCTTC.

The chain has TRBV5-6 and TRBJ2-7, with D perhaps TRBD1 (5 bases). V was pared by 3 bases and J by 1 base, with 11 bases between. The CDR3 length is 14 residues. Germline V gene lookup returns CDR1 SGHDT and CDR2 YYEEEE. CDR3 DNA: TGTGCCAGCAGCTCAACAGGACGGTCCTACGAGCAGTACTTC. Amino acid sequence: CASSSTGRSYEQYF.

This sequence joins TRBV5-1 and TRBJ2-5; 9 bases align to TRBD1. Germline V gene lookup returns CDR1 SGHRS and CDR2 YFSETQ. This CDR3 has 15 amino acids. V lost 1 base, J lost 1 base, and 2 bases stayed unmatched. The CDR3, as DNA: TGCGCCAGCAGCTTGATGGGACAGGGCCAAGAGACCCAGTACTTC. It yields the protein CASSLMGQGQETQYF.

The rearrangement uses TRBV11-3 and TRBJ2-3, with 8 bases that match TRBD1. The CDR3 sequence is 17 residues long. J lost 6 bases, V lost 5 bases, and 16 bases had no gene match. The germline V gene encodes CDR1 SGHNT and CDR2 YENEEA. The CDR3 is CASSPGGGGRGRDTQYF. The CDR3 DNA reads as TGTGCCAGCAGCCCAGGCGGTGGGGGCAGGGGGCGTGATACGCAGTATTTT.

The rearrangement joins TRBV6-5 to TRBJ1-4; D is unresolved. V lost 6 bases, J lost 3 bases, and 11 bases lay in between. Per germline, CDR1 MNHEY and CDR2 SVGAGI. This CDR3 has 14 residues. The CDR3 DNA reads TGTGCCAGCAGGATGTCAGTGGCTAATGAAAAACTGTTTTTT. Protein product: CASRMSVANEKLFF.

The V and J genes are TRBV7-6 and TRBJ2-7; 8 bases align to TRBD2. V shed 1 base and J 9 bases; nucleotides not matched to a gene: 8. There are 14 residues in the CDR3. Looked up from germline, CDR1 is SGHVS and CDR2 is FNYEAQ. CDR3 amino acids: CASSLDPAGAVQYF. The CDR3 bases are TGTGCCAGCAGCTTAGATCCAGCGGGAGCGGTGCAGTACTTC.

The rearrangement links TRBV28 to TRBJ1-5, with D unclear. Germline CDR1 reads MDHEN; CDR2 reads SYDVKM. This CDR3 is built from 14 residues. Trimming shortened V by 4 bases and J by 0 bases, and 7 bases separated the two germline ends. CDR3 loop: CASSSAGSNQPQHF. The CDR3 DNA reads as TGTGCCAGCAGTTCCGCGGGTAGCAATCAGCCCCAGCATTTT.

The J gene is TRBJ1-4, the V gene TRBV5-1; possible D gene TRBD1, 5 bases. CDR1 is SGHRS and CDR2 is YFSETQ in the germline V gene. This CDR3 has 15 residues. Trimming stripped 2 bases from V and 7 bases from J, with 15 bases between. The CDR3 reads CASSFRGFNSEKLFF. The CDR3 DNA reads as TGCGCCAGCAGCTTTAGGGGCTTCAATAGTGAAAAACTGTTTTTT.

The gene calls are TRBV7-9 and TRBJ1-2, with D perhaps matching TRBD1 (6 bases). V gave up 3 bases and J gave up 3 bases, with 14 bases separating them. CDR1 SEHNR and CDR2 FQNEAQ come from the germline V gene (reference sequence). This CDR3 region has 15 residues. In DNA form, the CDR3 reads TGTGCCAGCAGCTTTGAGGCAGGGGTTTACTATGGCTACACCTTC. Protein sequence: CASSFEAGVYYGYTF.

The genes are TRBV4-1 and TRBJ2-2; possible D gene TRBD2, 7 bases. CDR1 and CDR2 (germline): MGHRA, YSYEKL. The CDR3 spans 16 residues. The V end was cut by 2 bases, the J end by 4 bases, with 14 bases between. The CDR3 sequence: CASSQSQGGGTGELFF. CDR3 bases: TGCGCCAGCAGCCAATCCCAGGGAGGGGGCACCGGGGAGCTGTTTTTT.

The V gene is TRBV5-1, the J gene TRBJ2-5, with D perhaps matching TRBD2 (6 bases). Per germline, CDR1 SGHRS and CDR2 YFSETQ. This CDR3 has 15 residues. Trimming pared 3 bases from V and 1 base from J, leaving 13 bases between. CDR3 loop: CASSSQAGLQETQYF. CDR3 bases: TGCGCCAGCAGCTCCCAAGCGGGTCTCCAAGAGACCCAGTACTTC.

J is TRBJ1-5 and V is TRBV2, with TRBD1 identical over 7 bases. CDR1 and CDR2 (germline): SNHLY, FYNNEI. V dropped 7 bases and J dropped 4; count of bases not matched to a gene: 7. This CDR3 spans 14 amino acids. CDR3 in amino acids: CASKRQGSNQPQHF. CDR3 bases: TGTGCCAGCAAGCGACAGGGATCAAATCAGCCCCAGCATTTT.

The J gene is TRBJ2-7, the V gene TRBV6-6, with 11 positions matching TRBD2. This CDR3 spans 16 amino acids. With V trimmed by 0 bases and J by 4 bases, 5 bases remained unmatched. Germline V CDR1 and CDR2: MNHNY, SVGAGI (reference sequence). The CDR3, as DNA: TGTGCCAGCAGTTACTCGACTACTAGCGGGAGTTACGAGCAGTACTTC. Translating it yields CASSYSTTSGSYEQYF.

V usage is TRBV5-6 and J usage is TRBJ1-3; D might be TRBD1 (5 bases). This CDR3 is built from 15 residues. The germline V gene encodes CDR1 SGHDT and CDR2 YYEEEE. The V and J ends lost 2 bases and 8 bases respectively, with 17 bases between them. CDR3 residues: CASSLRGTRSHTIYF. The CDR3, as DNA: TGTGCCAGCAGCTTACGCGGGACCCGGAGCCACACCATATATTTT.

The rearrangement uses TRBV12-1 and TRBJ1-2; the DNA was not used to check the table's D call, TRBD1. TRBV12-1 is designated a pseudogene. The CDR3 is 15 amino acids. CDR3 in DNA: TGTGCCAGCAGCTGTCCGGGACAGGGTAACTATGGCTACACCTTC. Its translation is CASSCPGQGNYGYTF.

The rearrangement uses TRBV27 and TRBJ1-2; the D gene is possibly TRBD1 (5 bases). The CDR3 spans 13 residues. Germline V gives CDR1 MNHEY, CDR2 SMNVEV (reference sequence). V shed 2 bases and J shed 4 bases, with 8 bases lying between them. CDR3 amino acids: CASSLGGTYGYTF. In DNA, the CDR3 is TGTGCCAGCAGTTTAGGAGGGACCTATGGCTACACCTTC.